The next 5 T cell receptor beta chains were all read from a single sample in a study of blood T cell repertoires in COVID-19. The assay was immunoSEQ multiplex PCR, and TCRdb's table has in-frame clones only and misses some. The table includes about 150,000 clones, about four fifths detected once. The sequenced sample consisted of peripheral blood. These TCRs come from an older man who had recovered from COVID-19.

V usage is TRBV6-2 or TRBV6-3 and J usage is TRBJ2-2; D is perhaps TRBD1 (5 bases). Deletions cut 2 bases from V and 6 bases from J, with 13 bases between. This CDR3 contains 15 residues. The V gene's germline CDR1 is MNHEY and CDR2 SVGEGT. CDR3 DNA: TGTGCCAGCAGTTACACAGGTCCCCCCCCCGGGGAGCTGTTTTTT. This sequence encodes CASSYTGPPPGELFF.

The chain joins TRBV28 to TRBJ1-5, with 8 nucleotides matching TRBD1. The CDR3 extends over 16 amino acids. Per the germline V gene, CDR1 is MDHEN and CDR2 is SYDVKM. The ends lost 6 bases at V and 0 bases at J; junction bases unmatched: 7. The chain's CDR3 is CASRSQTGVSNQPQHF. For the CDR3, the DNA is TGTGCCAGCAGATCACAGACAGGGGTTAGCAATCAGCCCCAGCATTTT.

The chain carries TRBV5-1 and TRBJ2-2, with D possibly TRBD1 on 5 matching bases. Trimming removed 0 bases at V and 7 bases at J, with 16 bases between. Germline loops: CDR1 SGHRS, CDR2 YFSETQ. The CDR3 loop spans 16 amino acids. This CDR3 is CASSLAAGISGGELFF. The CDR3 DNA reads TGCGCCAGCAGCTTGGCTGCAGGGATCTCCGGCGGGGAGCTGTTTTTT. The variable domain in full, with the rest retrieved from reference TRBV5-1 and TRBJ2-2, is KAGVTQTPRYLIKTRGQQVTLSCSPISGHRSVSWYQQTPGQGLQFLFEYFSETQRNKGNFPGRFSGRQFSNSRSEMNVSTLELGDSALYLCASSLAAGISGGELFFGEGSRLTVL.

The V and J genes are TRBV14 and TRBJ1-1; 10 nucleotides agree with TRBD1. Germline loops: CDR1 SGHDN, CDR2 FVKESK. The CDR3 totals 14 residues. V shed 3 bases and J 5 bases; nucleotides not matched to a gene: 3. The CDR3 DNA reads TGTGCCAGCAGCCAGGGACAGGGGTGGACTGAAGCTTTCTTT. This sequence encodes CASSQGQGWTEAFF.

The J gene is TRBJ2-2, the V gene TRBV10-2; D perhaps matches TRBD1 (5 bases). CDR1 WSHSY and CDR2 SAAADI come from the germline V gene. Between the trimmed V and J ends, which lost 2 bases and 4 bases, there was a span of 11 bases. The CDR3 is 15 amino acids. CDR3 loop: CASSEGAGRTGELFF. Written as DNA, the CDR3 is TGCGCCAGCAGTGAGGGGGCAGGGCGCACCGGGGAGCTGTTTTTT.